This TCR beta chain is drawn from a study of T cell clones after liver transplantation. Study in general: In this trial, immunosuppression withdrawal was attempted within 2 years of liver transplant. HCV positivity affected three of eight recipients; the rest lacked autoimmune or viral indications.

Sequencing was performed with immunoSEQ multiplex PCR; in TCRdb, only in-frame clones are kept and a portion is missing. The table has tens of thousands of clones, approximately 80% seen once. Study observations and caveats: In two subjects, few donor cells limited the measurable donor-reactive repertoire.

Germline assignment: CDR1 LGHNA and CDR2 YNFKEQ. V lost 0 bases to trimming and J lost 7 bases; unmatched junction nucleotides: 15. The CDR3 is 17 amino acids. On this clone: Its specificity is not known.

Sequenced material: CD4+ T cells from blood, taken roughly 48 months after liver transplant. The chain is built from TRBV4-2 and TRBJ2-7, with 7 bases matching TRBD2. The receptor was derived from a human patient who received a liver transplant. Some T cells may be transferred from the graft donor. CDR3 sequence (DNA): TGTGCCAGCAGCCAAGAGGGGGGGAGGACTGCCCCTGTAGAGCAGTACTTC. This codes for CASSQEGGRTAPVEQYF.